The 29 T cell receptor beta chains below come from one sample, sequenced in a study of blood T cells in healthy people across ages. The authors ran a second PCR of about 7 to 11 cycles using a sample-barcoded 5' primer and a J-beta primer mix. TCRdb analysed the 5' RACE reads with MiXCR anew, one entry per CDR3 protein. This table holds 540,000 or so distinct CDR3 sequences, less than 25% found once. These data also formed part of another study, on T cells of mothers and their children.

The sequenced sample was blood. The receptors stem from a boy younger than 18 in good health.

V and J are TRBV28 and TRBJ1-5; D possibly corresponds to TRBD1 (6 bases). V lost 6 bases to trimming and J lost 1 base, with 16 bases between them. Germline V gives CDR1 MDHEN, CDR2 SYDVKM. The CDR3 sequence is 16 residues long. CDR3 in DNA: TGTGCCAGCAGGATACAGGGATCAGGGAGCAATCAGCCCCAGCATTTT. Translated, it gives CASRIQGSGSNQPQHF.

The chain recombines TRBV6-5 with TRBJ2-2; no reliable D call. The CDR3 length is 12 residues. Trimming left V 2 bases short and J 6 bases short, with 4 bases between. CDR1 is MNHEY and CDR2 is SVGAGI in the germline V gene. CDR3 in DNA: TGTGCCAGCAGTTACCTTGCCGGGGAGCTGTTTTTT. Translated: CASSYLAGELFF.

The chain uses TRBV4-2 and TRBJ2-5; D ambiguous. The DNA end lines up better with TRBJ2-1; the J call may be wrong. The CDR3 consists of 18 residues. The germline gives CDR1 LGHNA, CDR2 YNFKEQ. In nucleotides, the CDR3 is TGTGCCAGCAGCCAAGATCAATTTCAGCTGTTCTCCTACAATGAGCAGTTCTTC. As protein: CASSQDQFQLFSYNEQFF.

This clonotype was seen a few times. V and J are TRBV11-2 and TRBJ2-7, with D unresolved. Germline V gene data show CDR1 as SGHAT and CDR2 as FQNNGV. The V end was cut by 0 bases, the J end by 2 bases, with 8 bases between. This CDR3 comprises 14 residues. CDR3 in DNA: TGTGCCAGCAGCTTAGAAACAAATGCCTACGAGCAGTACTTC. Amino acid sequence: CASSLETNAYEQYF.

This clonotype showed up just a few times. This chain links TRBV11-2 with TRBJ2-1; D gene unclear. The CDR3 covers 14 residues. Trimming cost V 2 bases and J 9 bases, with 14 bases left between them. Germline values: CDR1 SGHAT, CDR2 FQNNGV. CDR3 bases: TGTGCCAGCAGCTTATCAAGGTATCCCCTTGAGCAGTTCTTC. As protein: CASSLSRYPLEQFF.

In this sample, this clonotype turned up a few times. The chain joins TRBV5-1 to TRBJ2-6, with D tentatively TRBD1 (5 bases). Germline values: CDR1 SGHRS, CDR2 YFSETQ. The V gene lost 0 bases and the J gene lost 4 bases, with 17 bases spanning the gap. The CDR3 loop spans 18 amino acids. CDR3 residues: CASSLEARTTAGANVLTF. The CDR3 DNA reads TGCGCCAGCAGCTTGGAAGCCAGGACAACTGCCGGGGCCAACGTCCTGACTTTC.

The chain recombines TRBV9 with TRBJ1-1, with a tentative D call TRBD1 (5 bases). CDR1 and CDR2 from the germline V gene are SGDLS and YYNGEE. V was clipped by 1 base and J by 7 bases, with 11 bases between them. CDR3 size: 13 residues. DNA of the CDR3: TGTGCCAGCAGCGTAAATGGGGCCGATGAAGCTTTCTTT. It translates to CASSVNGADEAFF.

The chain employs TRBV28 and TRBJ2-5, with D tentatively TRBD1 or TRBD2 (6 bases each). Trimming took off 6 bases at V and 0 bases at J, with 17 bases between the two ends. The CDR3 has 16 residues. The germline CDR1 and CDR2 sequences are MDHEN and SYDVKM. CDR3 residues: CASRPSGGGHQETQYF. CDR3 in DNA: TGTGCCAGCAGGCCGAGCGGAGGGGGGCACCAAGAGACCCAGTACTTC.

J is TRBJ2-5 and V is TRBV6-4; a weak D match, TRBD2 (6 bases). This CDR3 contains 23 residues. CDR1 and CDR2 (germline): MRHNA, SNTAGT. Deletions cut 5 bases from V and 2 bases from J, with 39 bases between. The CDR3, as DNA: TGTGCCAGCAGTCCTCGGTCCAATCTACTGGGCGGGGCCCCCGTGACGAAACAAGAGACCCAGTACTTC. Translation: CASSPRSNLLGGAPVTKQETQYF.

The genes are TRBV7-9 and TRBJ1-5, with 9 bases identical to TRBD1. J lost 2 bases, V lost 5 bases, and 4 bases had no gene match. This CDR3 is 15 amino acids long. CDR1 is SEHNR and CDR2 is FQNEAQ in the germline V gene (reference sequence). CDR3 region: CASSRGQGGNQPQHF. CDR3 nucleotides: TGTGCCAGCAGCCGGGGACAGGGAGGCAATCAGCCCCAGCATTTT.

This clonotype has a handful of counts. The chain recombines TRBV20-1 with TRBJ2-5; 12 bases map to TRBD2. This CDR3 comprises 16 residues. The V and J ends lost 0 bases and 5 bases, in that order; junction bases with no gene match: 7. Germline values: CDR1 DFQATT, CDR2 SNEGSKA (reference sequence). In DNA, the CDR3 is TGCAGTGCTAGAGATCCCCTAGCGGGGGGGCTGGAGACCCAGTACTTC. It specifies CSARDPLAGGLETQYF.

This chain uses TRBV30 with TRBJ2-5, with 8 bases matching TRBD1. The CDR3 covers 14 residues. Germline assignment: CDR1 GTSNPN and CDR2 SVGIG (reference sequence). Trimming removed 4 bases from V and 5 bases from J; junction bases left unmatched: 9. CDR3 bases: TGTGCCTGGAACTTCAGGGGGCGCAGGGAGACCCAGTACTTC. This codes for CAWNFRGRRETQYF.

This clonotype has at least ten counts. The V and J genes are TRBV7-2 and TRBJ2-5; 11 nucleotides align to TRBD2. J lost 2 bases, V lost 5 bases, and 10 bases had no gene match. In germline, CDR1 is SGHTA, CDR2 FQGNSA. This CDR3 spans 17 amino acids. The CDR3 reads CASSRHTSGSGQETQYF. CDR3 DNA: TGTGCCAGCAGCCGGCATACTAGCGGGAGTGGTCAAGAGACCCAGTACTTC.

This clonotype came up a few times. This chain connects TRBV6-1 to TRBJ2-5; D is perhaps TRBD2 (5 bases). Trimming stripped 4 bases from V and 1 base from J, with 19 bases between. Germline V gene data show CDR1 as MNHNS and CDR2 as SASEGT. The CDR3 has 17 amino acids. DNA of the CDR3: TGTGCCAGCAGTGCCTTCGGGCCATCGAGGGCCCAAGAGACCCAGTACTTC. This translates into CASSAFGPSRAQETQYF.

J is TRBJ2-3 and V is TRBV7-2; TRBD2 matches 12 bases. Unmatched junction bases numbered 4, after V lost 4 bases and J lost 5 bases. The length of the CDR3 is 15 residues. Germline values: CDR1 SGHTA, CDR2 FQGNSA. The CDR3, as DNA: TGTGCCAGCAGCTCTAGCGGGAGGGCAGGAGATACGCAGTATTTT. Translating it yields CASSSSGRAGDTQYF.

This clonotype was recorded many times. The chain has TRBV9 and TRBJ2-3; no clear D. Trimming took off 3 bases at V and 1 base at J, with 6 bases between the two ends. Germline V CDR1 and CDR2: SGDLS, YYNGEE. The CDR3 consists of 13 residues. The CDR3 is CASSAGGTDTQYF. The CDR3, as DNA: TGTGCCAGCAGCGCCGGAGGCACAGATACGCAGTATTTT.

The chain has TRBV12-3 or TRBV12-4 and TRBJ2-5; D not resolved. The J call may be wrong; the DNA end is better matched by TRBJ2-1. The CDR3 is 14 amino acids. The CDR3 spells CASSTGMGFNEQFF. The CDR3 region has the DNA TGTGCCAGCAGCACCGGCATGGGCTTCAATGAGCAGTTCTTC.

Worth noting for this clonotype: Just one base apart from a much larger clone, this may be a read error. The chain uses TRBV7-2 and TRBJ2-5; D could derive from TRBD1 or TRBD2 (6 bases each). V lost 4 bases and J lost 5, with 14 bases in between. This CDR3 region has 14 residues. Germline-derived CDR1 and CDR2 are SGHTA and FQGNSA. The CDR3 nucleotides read TGTGCCAGCAGCTCTAGCTGGAGGGGGGAGACCCAGTACTTC. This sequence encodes CASSSSWRGETQYF.

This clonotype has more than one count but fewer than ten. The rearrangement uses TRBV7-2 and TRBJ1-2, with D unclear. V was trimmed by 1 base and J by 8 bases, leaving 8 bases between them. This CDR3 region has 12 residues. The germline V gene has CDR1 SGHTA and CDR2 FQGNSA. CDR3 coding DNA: TGTGCCAGCAGCTTAGGGGCGAGGGGCTACACCTTC. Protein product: CASSLGARGYTF.

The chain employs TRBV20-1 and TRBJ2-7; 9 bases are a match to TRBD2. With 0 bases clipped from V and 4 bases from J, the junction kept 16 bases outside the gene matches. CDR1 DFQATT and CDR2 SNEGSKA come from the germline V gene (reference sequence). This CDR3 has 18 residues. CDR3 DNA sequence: TGCAGTGCTAGAGATGGGGGAGGGATAGCGGGAGAGGGTTACGAGCAGTACTTC. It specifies CSARDGGGIAGEGYEQYF.

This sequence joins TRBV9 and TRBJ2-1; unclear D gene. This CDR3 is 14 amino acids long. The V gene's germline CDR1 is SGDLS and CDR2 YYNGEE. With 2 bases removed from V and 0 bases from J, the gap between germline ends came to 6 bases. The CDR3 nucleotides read TGTGCCAGCAGCGTCTCTCCCTCCTACAATGAGCAGTTCTTC. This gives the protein CASSVSPSYNEQFF.

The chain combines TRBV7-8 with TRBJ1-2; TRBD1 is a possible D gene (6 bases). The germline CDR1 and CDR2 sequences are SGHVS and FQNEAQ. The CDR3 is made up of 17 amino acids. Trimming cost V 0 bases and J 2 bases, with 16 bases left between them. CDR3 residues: CASSLATSTGANYGYTF. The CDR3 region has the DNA TGTGCCAGCAGCTTAGCCACCTCGACAGGAGCAAACTATGGCTACACCTTC.

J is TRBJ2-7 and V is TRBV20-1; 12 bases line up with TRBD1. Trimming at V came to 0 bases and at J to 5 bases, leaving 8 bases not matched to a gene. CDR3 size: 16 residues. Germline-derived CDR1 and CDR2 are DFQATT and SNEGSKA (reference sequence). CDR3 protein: CSARDLVGQGADEQYF. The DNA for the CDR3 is TGCAGTGCTAGAGATCTCGTGGGACAGGGGGCCGACGAGCAGTACTTC.

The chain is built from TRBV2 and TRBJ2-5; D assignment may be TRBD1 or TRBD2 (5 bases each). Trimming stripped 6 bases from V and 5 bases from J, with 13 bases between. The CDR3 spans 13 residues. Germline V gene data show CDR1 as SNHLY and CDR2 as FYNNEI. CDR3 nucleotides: TGTGCCAGCAGACCCGGGGCGATGGAGACCCAGTACTTC. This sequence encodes CASRPGAMETQYF.

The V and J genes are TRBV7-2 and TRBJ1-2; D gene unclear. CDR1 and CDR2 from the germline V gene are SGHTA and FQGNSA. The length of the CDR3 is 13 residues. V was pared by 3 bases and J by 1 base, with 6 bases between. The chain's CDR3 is CASSLRINYGYTF. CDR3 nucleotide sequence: TGTGCCAGCAGCTTGCGGATTAACTATGGCTACACCTTC. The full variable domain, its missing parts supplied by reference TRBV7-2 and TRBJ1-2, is GAGVSQSPSNKVTEKGKDVELRCDPISGHTALYWYRQSLGQGLEFLIYFQGNSAPDKSGLPSDRFSAERTGGSVSTLTIQRTQQEDSAVYLCASSLRINYGYTFGSGTRLTVV.

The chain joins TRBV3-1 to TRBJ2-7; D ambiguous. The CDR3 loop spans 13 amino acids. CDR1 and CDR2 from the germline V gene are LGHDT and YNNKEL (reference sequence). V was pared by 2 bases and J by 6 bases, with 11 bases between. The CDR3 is CASSQIQDGEQYF. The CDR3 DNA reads TGTGCCAGCAGCCAAATCCAGGACGGCGAGCAGTACTTC.

The CDR3: CASSLQDGTYEQYF. CDR3 bases: TGTGCCAGTAGTTTACAGGACGGAACCTACGAGCAGTACTTC. This chain connects TRBV19 to TRBJ2-5, with D possibly being TRBD1 (5 bases). The last part of the DNA fits TRBJ2-7 better; the J call may be wrong. The V gene's germline CDR1 is LNHDA and CDR2 SQIVND (reference sequence). The CDR3 is 14 amino acids.

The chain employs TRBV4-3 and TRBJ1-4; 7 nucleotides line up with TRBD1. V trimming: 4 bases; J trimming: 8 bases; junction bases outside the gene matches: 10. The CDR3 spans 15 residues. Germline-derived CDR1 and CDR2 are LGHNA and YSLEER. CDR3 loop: CASSLTGTPGEKLFF. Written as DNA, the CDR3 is TGCGCCAGCAGCCTGACAGGGACGCCAGGGGAAAAACTGTTTTTT.

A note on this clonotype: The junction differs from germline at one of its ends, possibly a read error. The CDR3 DNA is TGCGCCAGCAGCCTCGGGACAGGTTATGGCTACGCCTTC. Protein product: CASSLGTGYGYAF. The chain carries TRBV5-1 and TRBJ1-2; 8 nucleotides agree with TRBD1. The CDR3 has 13 residues. Germline V lookup: CDR1 SGHRS, CDR2 YFSETQ.